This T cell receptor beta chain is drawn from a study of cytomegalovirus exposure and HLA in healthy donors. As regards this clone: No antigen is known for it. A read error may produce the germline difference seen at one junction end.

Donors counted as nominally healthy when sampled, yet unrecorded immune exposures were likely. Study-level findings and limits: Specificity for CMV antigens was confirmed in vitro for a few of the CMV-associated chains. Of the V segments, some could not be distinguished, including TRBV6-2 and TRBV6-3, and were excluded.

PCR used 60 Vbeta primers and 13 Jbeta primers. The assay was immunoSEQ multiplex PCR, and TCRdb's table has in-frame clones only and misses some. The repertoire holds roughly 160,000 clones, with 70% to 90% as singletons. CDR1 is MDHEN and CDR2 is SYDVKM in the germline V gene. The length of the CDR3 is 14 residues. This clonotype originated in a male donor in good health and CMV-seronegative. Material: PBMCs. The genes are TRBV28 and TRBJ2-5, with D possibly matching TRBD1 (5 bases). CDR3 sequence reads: CASSLFRVGETQYF. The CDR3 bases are TGTGCCAGCAGCTTATTCAGGGTGGGCGAGACCCAGTACTTC.